One sample yielded the 18 T cell receptor beta chains listed below, sequenced in a study of patients and donors after allogeneic stem cell transplantation. TCRdb re-derived calls from the RT-PCR reads in MiXCR, one entry per CDR3 protein. The sample records some 960,000 distinct CDR3 sequences, 15% to 20% being singletons. What was sequenced was blood, either unsorted or a sorted T cell fraction (not recorded which). Every receptor here comes from a human donor who was either an allogeneic HSCT recipient or a stem cell or donor lymphocyte infusion donor (not recorded which). It is not recorded whose cells these are; they may come from a transplant donor.

This clonotype was seen at least ten times. The chain joins TRBV5-1 to TRBJ2-3, with TRBD2 matching over 10 bases. Germline CDR1 is SGHRS and CDR2 is YFSETQ. The CDR3 is made up of 16 amino acids. V gave up 4 bases and J gave up 0 bases; unmatched junction bases: 5. Written as DNA, the CDR3 is TGCGCCAGCAGCCCCGGACTAGCGGCTAGCACAGATACGCAGTATTTT. Residues: CASSPGLAASTDTQYF.

At least ten counts were recorded for this clonotype. J is TRBJ2-3 and V is TRBV20-1; possibly TRBD2 for D (6 bases). CDR3 length equals 14 residues. Germline CDR1 DFQATT, CDR2 SNEGSKA (reference sequence). V was pared by 6 bases and J by 2 bases, with 15 bases between. The CDR3 region is CSARGAGFTDTQYF. CDR3 sequence (DNA): TGCAGTGCGAGGGGTGCGGGATTCACAGATACGCAGTATTTT.

In its sample, this clonotype was seen a few times. The chain uses TRBV2 and TRBJ1-1; 10 bases match TRBD1. Germline assignment: CDR1 SNHLY and CDR2 FYNNEI. The CDR3 sequence is 14 residues long. The V segment lost 6 bases and the J segment 5 bases; nucleotides outside the gene matches: 6. The CDR3 coding sequence is TGTGCCAGCAGGCCGACGGACAGGGGGACTGAAGCTTTCTTT. Translating it yields CASRPTDRGTEAFF.

There are a few counts of this clonotype. A much larger clone differs by one base, so this may be a read error. CDR3 bases: TGTGCCAGCAGTTTTTATGGCAATCAGCCCCAGCATTTT. Amino acids: CASSFYGNQPQHF. This rearrangement joins TRBV27 to TRBJ1-5; D remains ambiguous. V was clipped by 3 bases and J by 2 bases, with 5 bases between them. This CDR3 region has 13 residues. CDR1 is MNHEY, CDR2 SMNVEV, per germline (reference sequence).

The chain recombines TRBV13 with TRBJ1-2; 7 bases agree with TRBD1. The CDR3 is 14 residues long. CDR1 and CDR2 (germline): PRHDT, FYEKMQ (reference sequence). V gave up 3 bases and J gave up 2 bases; unmatched junction bases: 3. This chain's CDR3 is CASSFRTGNYGYTF. The CDR3, as DNA: TGTGCCAGCAGCTTCCGGACAGGCAACTATGGCTACACCTTC.

The chain recombines TRBV12-3 or TRBV12-4 with TRBJ2-3; D is unclear. V gave up 8 bases and J gave up 2 bases, with 8 bases separating them. This CDR3 has 12 amino acids. The chain's CDR3 is CASQLNTDTQYF. CDR3 DNA sequence: TGTGCCAGCCAACTCAACACAGATACGCAGTATTTT.

This clonotype was found a few times. The chain recombines TRBV3-1 with TRBJ2-7; D is uncertain. CDR3 length: 14 amino acids. CDR1 and CDR2 (germline): LGHDT, YNNKEL (reference sequence). Deletions cut 2 bases from V and 3 bases from J, with 11 bases between. The CDR3 reads CASSQLDPSYEQYF. CDR3 in DNA: TGTGCCAGCAGCCAACTGGACCCTAGCTACGAGCAGTACTTC.

This chain joins TRBV20-1 and TRBJ1-4; 7 bases map to TRBD1. The CDR3 has 15 residues. The J segment lost 5 bases and the V segment lost 3 bases, leaving 9 bases of the junction unmatched. From germline, CDR1 is DFQATT and CDR2 SNEGSKA (reference sequence). The CDR3 sequence is CSASLAGTVNEKLFF. The CDR3 DNA reads as TGCAGTGCTAGTCTCGCCGGGACAGTGAATGAAAAACTGTTTTTT.

A few counts support this clonotype. This chain links TRBV9 with TRBJ1-1; no firm D call. Looked up from germline, CDR1 is SGDLS and CDR2 is YYNGEE. Between the trimmed V and J ends, which lost 0 bases and 1 base, there was a span of 7 bases. This CDR3 is 14 amino acids long. This chain's CDR3 is CASSVGHENTEAFF. CDR3 DNA sequence: TGTGCCAGCAGCGTAGGGCACGAGAACACTGAAGCTTTCTTT.

This chain uses TRBV7-8 with TRBJ2-3; 7 bases are shared with TRBD1. CDR3 length equals 17 residues. Per the germline V gene, CDR1 is SGHVS and CDR2 is FQNEAQ. V was pared by 5 bases and J by 3 bases, with 14 bases of the junction left unmatched. CDR3 protein: CASSDTKGARVTDTQYF. CDR3 DNA sequence: TGTGCCAGCAGCGACACTAAGGGGGCGCGCGTGACAGATACGCAGTATTTT.

V and J are TRBV6-1 and TRBJ2-1; D gene unclear. The CDR3 has 13 amino acids. V was cut by 6 bases and J by 9 bases, with 15 bases left in between. Germline lookup yields CDR1 MNHNS and CDR2 SASEGT. The DNA for the CDR3 is TGTGCCAGCAGCCCCAGCCTATCGGGTGAGCAGTTCTTC. Its protein product is CASSPSLSGEQFF.

This clonotype appeared a few times. CDR3 DNA: TGCAGCGTTGATGCAGGGGACCAAGAGACCCAGTACTTC. Its translation is CSVDAGDQETQYF. The V and J genes are TRBV29-1 and TRBJ2-5; tentatively, D is TRBD1 (6 bases). Germline V gives CDR1 SQVTM, CDR2 ANQGSEA. There are 13 residues in the CDR3. V gave up 3 bases and J gave up 0 bases, with 8 bases separating them.

This chain uses TRBV18 with TRBJ2-1; D not certain. There are 12 residues in the CDR3. The germline V and J ends were trimmed by 3 bases and 10 bases, with 10 bases remaining between them. CDR1 KGHSH and CDR2 LQKENI come from the germline V gene. CDR3 nucleotides: TGTGCCAGCTCACCTTTGACAAGGGAGCAGTTCTTC. Protein: CASSPLTREQFF.

J is TRBJ2-5 and V is TRBV6-1; D gene ambiguous. V was clipped by 6 bases and J by 2 bases, with 10 bases between them. This CDR3 has 13 residues. Per germline, CDR1 MNHNS and CDR2 SASEGT. CDR3 nucleotide sequence: TGTGCCAGCAGGATAGACTTTCAAGAGACCCAGTACTTC. Translating it yields CASRIDFQETQYF.

This clonotype was seen only a few times. The chain joins TRBV29-1 to TRBJ1-1; 9 bases agree with TRBD1. After removal of 4 bases from V and 6 bases from J, the junction contained 12 bases not matched to a gene. The germline V gene encodes CDR1 SQVTM and CDR2 ANQGSEA. The CDR3 sequence is 15 residues long. The CDR3 protein is CSVGPDRGIVAEAFF. The DNA of the CDR3 is TGCAGCGTTGGTCCGGACAGGGGAATAGTCGCTGAAGCTTTCTTT.

This clonotype was counted between two and nine times. V usage is TRBV7-8 and J usage is TRBJ1-2; TRBD1 agrees at 11 bases. Per the germline V gene, CDR1 is SGHVS and CDR2 is FQNEAQ. Unmatched junction bases numbered 4, after V lost 3 bases and J lost 4 bases. This CDR3 contains 15 residues. The CDR3 DNA reads as TGTGCCAGCAGCTTCGGGACAGGGGGATTCTATGGCTACACCTTC. Encoded protein: CASSFGTGGFYGYTF. Full variable domain (outside the CDR3, taken from reference TRBV7-8 and TRBJ1-2): GAGVSQSPRYKVAKRGQDVALRCDPISGHVSLFWYQQALGQGPEFLTYFQNEAQLDKSGLPSDRFFAERPEGSVSTLKIQRTQQEDSAVYLCASSFGTGGFYGYTFGSGTRLTVV.

This clonotype was seen only a few times. The chain is built from TRBV20-1 and TRBJ2-3; no definite D call. Trimming stripped 0 bases from V and 2 bases from J, with 12 bases between. The CDR3 sequence is 15 residues long. CDR1 and CDR2 (germline): DFQATT, SNEGSKA (reference sequence). The CDR3 protein is CSARDPRRPTDTQYF. DNA of the CDR3: TGCAGTGCTAGAGATCCCAGACGACCCACAGATACGCAGTATTTT.

The chain carries TRBV14 and TRBJ1-1; 7 bases are a match to TRBD1. Per germline, CDR1 SGHDN and CDR2 FVKESK. J lost 4 bases, V lost 4 bases, and 9 bases had no gene match. The CDR3 is 15 residues long. The chain's CDR3 is CASSRTQGPSTEAFF. The CDR3 coding sequence is TGTGCCAGCAGCCGAACACAGGGGCCCTCCACTGAAGCTTTCTTT.